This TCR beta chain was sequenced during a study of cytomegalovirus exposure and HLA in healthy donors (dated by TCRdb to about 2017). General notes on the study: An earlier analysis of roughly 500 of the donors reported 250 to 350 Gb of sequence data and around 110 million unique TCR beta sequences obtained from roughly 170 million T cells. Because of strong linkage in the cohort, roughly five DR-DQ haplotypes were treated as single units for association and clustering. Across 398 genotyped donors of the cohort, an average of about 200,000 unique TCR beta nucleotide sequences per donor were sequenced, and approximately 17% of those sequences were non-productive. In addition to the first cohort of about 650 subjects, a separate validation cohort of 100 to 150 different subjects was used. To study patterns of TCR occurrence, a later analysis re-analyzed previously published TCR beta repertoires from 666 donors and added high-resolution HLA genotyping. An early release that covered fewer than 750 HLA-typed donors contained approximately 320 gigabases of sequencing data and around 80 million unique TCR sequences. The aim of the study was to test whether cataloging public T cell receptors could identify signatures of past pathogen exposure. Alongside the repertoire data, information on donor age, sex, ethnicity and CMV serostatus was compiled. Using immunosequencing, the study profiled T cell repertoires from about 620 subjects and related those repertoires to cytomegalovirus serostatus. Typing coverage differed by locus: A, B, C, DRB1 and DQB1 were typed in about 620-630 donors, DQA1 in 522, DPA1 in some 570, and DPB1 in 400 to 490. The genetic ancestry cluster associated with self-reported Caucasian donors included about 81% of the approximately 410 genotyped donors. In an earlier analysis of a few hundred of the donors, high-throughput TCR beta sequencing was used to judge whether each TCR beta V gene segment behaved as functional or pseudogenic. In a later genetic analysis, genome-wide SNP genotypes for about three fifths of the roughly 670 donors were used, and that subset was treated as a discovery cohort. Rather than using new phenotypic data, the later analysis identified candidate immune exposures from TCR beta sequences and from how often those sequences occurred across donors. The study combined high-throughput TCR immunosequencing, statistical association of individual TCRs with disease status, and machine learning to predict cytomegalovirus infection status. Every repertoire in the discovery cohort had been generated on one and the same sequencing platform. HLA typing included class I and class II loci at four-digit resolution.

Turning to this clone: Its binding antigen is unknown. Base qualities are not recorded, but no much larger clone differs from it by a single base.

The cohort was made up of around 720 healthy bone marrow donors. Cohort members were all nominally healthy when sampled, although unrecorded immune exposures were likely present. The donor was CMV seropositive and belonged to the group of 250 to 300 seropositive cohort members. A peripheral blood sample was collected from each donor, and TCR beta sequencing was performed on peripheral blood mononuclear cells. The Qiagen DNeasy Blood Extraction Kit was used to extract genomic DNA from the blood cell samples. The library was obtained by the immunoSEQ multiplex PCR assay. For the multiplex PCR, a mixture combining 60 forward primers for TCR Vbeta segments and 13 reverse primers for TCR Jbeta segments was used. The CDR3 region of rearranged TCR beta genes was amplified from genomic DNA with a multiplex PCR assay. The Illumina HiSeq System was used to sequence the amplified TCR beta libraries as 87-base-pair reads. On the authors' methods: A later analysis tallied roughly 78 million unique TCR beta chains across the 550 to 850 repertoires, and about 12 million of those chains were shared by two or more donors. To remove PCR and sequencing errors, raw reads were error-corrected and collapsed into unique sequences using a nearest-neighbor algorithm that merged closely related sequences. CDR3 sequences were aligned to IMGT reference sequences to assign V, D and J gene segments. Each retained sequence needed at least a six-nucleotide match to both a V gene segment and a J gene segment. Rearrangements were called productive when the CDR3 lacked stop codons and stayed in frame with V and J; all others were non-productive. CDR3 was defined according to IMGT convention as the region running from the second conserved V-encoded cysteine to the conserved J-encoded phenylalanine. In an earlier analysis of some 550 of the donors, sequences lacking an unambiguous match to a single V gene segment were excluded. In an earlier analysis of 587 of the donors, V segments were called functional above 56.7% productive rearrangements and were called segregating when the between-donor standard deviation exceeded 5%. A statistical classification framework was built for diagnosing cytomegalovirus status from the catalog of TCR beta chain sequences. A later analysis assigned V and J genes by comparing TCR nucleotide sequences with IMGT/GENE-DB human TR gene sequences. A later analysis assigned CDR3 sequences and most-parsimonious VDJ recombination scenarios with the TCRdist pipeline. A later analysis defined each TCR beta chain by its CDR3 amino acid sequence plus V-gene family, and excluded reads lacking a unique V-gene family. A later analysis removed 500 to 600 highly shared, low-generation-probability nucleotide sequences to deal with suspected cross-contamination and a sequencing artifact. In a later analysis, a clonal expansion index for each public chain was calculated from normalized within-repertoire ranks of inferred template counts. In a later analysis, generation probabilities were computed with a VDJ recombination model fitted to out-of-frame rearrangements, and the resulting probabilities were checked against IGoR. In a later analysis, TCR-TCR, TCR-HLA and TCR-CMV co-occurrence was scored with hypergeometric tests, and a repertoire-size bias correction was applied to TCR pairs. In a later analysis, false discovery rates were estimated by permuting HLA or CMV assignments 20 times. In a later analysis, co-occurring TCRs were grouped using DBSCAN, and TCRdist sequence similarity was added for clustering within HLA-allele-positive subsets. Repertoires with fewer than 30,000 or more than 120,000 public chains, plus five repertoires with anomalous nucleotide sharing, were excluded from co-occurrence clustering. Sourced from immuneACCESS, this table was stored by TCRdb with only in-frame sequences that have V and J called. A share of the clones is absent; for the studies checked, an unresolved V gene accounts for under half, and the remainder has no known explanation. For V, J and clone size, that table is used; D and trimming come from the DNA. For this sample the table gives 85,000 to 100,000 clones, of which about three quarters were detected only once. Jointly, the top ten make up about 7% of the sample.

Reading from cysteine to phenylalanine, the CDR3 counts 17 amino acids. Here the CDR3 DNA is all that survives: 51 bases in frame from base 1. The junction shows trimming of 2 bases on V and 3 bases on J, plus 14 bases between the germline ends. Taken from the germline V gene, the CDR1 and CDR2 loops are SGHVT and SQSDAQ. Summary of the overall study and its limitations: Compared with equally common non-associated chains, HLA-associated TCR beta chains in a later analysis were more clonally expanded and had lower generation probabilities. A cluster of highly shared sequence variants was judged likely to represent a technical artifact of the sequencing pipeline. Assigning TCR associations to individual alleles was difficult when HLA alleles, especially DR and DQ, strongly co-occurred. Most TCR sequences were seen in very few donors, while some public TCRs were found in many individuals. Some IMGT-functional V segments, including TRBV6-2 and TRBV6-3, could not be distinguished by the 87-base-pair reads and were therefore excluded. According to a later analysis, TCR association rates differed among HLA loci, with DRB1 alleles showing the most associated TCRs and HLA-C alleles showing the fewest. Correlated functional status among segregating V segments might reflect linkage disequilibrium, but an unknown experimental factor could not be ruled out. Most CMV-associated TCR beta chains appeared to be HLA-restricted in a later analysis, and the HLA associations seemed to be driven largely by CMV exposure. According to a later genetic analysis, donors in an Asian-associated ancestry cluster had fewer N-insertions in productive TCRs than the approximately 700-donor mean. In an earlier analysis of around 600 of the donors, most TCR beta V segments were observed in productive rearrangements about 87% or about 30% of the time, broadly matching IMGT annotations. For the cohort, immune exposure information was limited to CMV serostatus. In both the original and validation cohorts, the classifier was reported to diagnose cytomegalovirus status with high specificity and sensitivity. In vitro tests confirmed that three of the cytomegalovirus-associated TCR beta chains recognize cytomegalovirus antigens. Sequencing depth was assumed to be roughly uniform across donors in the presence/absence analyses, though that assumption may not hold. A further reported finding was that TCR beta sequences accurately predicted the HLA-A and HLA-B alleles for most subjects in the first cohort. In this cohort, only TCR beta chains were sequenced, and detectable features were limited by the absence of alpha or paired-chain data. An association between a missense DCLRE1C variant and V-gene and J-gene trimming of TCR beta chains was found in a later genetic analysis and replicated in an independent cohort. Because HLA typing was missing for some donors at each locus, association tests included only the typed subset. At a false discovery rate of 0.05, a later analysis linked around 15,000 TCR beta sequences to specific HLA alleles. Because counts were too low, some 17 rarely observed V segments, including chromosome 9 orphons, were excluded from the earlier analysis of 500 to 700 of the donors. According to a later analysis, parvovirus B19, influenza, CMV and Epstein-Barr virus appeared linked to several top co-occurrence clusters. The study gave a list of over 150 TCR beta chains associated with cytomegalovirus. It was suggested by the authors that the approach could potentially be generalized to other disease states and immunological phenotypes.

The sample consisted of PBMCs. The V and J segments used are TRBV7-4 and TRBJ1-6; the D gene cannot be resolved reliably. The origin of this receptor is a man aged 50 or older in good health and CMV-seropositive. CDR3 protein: CASSLKSRRNYNSPLHF. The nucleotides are TGTGCCAGCAGCTTAAAATCGAGGCGGAACTATAATTCACCCCTCCACTTT.